The T cell receptor beta chain described here comes from a study of blood T cell repertoires in COVID-19. The wider study: COVID-19 samples collected from the United States, Italy and Spain covered acute and convalescent phases. PBMCs, B-cell-depleted T cells, or T cells were the source of the cDNA or gDNA that made up the material.

Germline-derived CDR1 and CDR2 are LNHDA and SQIVND (reference sequence). Trimming removed 7 bases at V and 6 bases at J, with 18 bases between. The CDR3 has 14 amino acids. Under the authors' procedure: Nucleated cell counts were estimated from reference gene primer amplification. Libraries were prepared by immunoSEQ multiplex PCR; TCRdb keeps only in-frame clonotypes and omits some of them. The D gene and trimming were derived from the DNA, and the V and J assignments and clone size from that table. The table has some 350,000 clones, around 82% seen once. The chain uses TRBV19 and TRBJ1-1, with a tentative D call TRBD1 (6 bases). The receptor was isolated from a man aged 25 to 40 with active or convalescent COVID-19. Sequenced: peripheral blood. CDR3 protein: CASTGGARTAEAFF. Here the CDR3 DNA reads TGTGCCAGTACGGGGGGGGCTCGAACGGCTGAAGCTTTCTTT. The complete variable domain, with remaining parts taken from reference TRBV19 and TRBJ1-1, reads DGGITQSPKYLFRKEGQNVTLSCEQNLNHDAMYWYRQDPGQGLRLIYYSQIVNDFQKGDIAEGYSVSREKKESFPLTVTSAQKNPTAFYLCASTGGARTAEAFFGQGTRLTVV.